This TCR beta chain was captured in a study of blood T cell repertoires in COVID-19. Study-level information: Sample material is recorded as cDNA or gDNA derived from T cells, B-cell-depleted T cells, or PBMCs.

In the authors' methods: How many nucleated cells were present was estimated from reference gene primer amplification. Assay: immunoSEQ multiplex PCR; the TCRdb copy retains only in-frame clones and omits some. The V and J calls and clone size are taken from that table; D and trimming were inferred from the DNA. The table has 200,000 to 250,000 clones, 85% to 90% seen once; the top ten hold 1.2%. This CDR3 has 15 residues. Looked up from germline, CDR1 is LNHDA and CDR2 is SQIVND (reference sequence). Unmatched junction bases numbered 8, after V lost 5 bases and J lost 3 bases. Donors were grouped by their self-reported clinical history. Recovery meant two consecutive negative NP/OP PCR tests, professional clearance, or resolved symptoms.

This clonotype was sampled from a man aged 25-45 years who had recovered from COVID-19. The gene calls are TRBV19 and TRBJ1-1, with 8 bases fitting TRBD1. The sample was PBMCs or T cells enriched from blood (not recorded which). CDR3 amino acids: CASSLDREVYTEAFF. The CDR3 DNA is TGTGCCAGTAGTCTGGACAGGGAGGTGTACACTGAAGCTTTCTTT.